The rows below give T cell receptor beta chains drawn from one sample of a study of graft-versus-host responses after intestinal transplantation. No antigen has been assigned to these receptors. Some clones are missing from TCRdb's copy, which holds only in-frame ones; the method was immunoSEQ multiplex PCR. This table holds about 120,000 clones, about 93% found once. Sequenced here: unstimulated CD4+ T cells sorted from spleen or lymph node cells, sampled before intestinal transplant. These receptors were obtained from a human donor who received an intestinal transplant. CDR3s include the opening cysteine and the closing phenylalanine or tryptophan. The D gene is left open where the match is weak. Clone size, where shown, is once, few, many, or a class for clones that have expanded.

>15|once|TRBJ2-7|TRBV7-3|TRBD2
TGTGCCAGCAGCTTAGCGGGAGTCCCCAACTACGAGCAGTACTTC
CASSLAGVPNYEQYF
>14|-|TRBJ1-3|TRBV6-6|-
TGTGCCAGCACCGCCCGCGGCTCTGGAAACACCATATATTTT
CASTARGSGNTIYF
>19|once|TRBJ2-3|TRBV7-9|TRBD2
TGTGCCAGCAGCCCCGGGACTAGCGGGAGGGTAGTCTCCGTTGATACGCAGTATTTT
CASSPGTSGRVVSVDTQYF
>17|once|TRBJ2-1|TRBV30|TRBD2
TGTGCCTGGAGTTTCACCCGGACTAGCGAATCCTACAATGAGCAGTTCTTC
CAWSFTRTSESYNEQFF
>14|-|TRBJ1-2|TRBV6-1|-
TGTGCCAGCAGTGAACGGGGGCGAGGGACCAGCTACACCTTC
CASSERGRGTSYTF
>13|-|TRBJ1-1|TRBV29-1|TRBD1
TGCAGCGTTGAGGGACAGCTAGACACTGAAGCTTTCTTT
CSVEGQLDTEAFF
>16|-|TRBJ2-7|TRBV5-1|TRBD2
TGCGCCAGCAGCTTGGCATGGACTAGCTTCCCCTACGAGCAGTACTTC
CASSLAWTSFPYEQYF
>13|-|TRBJ2-7|TRBV5-1|-
TGCGCCAGCAGCCTGGCGGGGACCTACGAGCAGTACTTC
CASSLAGTYEQYF
>15|-|TRBJ2-3|TRBV25-1|-
TGTGCCAGCAGTGAGGCCACTAGAGGGTCAGATACGCAGTATTTT
CASSEATRGSDTQYF
>14|-|TRBJ2-7|TRBV5-1|TRBD1
TGCGCCAGCAGCGAACAGGGGTCAGGGGGCGAGCAGTACTTC
CASSEQGSGGEQYF
>12|-|TRBJ2-7|TRBV30|-
TGTGCCTGGAGAGGACCCCACGACGAGCAGTACTTC
CAWRGPHDEQYF
>16|-|TRBJ2-1|TRBV5-1|-
TGCGCCAGCAAAAGCGGGAAGACTGACAGGGTGAGTGAGCAGTTCTTC
CASKSGKTDRVSEQFF
>13|-|TRBJ2-7|TRBV19|-
TGTGCCACCACAGACCAACCTATGGGCGAGCAGTACTTC
CATTDQPMGEQYF
>14|-|TRBJ2-7|TRBV28|TRBD2
TGTGCCAGCGGGAAGCGGGAGGGCCTATACGAGCAGTACTTC
CASGKREGLYEQYF
>13|-|TRBJ2-3|TRBV2|-
TGTGCCAGCAGGACCCAGGGGAGGGATACGCAGTATTTT
CASRTQGRDTQYF
>15|-|TRBJ2-5|TRBV7-2|TRBD2
TGTGCCAGCAGCCTTAGCGGGAGTCGGGGGGAGACCCAGTACTTC
CASSLSGSRGETQYF
>15|-|TRBJ2-4|TRBV27|-
TGTGCCAGCAGCCAGGGGCGACAGCCCAAAAACATTCAGTACTTC
CASSQGRQPKNIQYF
>11|-|TRBJ1-1|TRBV29-1|-
TGCAGCGTTGAAGTAAGTGGTCTGGCTTTCTTT
CSVEVSGLAFF
>14|-|TRBJ1-5|TRBV15|TRBD1
TGTGCCACCAGCAGAGTCCCGACAGGGCAGCCCCAGCATTTT
CATSRVPTGQPQHF
>14|once|TRBJ2-2|TRBV5-1|-
TGCGCCAGCAGCGCGGGGAAAGACACCGGGGAGCTGTTTTTT
CASSAGKDTGELFF
>14|-|TRBJ2-1|TRBV28|-
TGTGCCAGCTTCCGCGGGAACTCCTACAATGAGCAGTTCTTC
CASFRGNSYNEQFF
>11|-|TRBJ2-1|TRBV21-1|-
TGTGCCGTCCCTCAGGCCAATGAGCAGTTCTTC
CAVPQANEQFF
>17|-|TRBJ2-1|TRBV5-1|TRBD2
TGCGCCAGCAGCTTCCCCGGGACTAGCGGGAGAGCCAATGAGCAGTTCTTC
CASSFPGTSGRANEQFF
>15|-|TRBJ2-5|TRBV2|TRBD2
TGTGCCAGCGTTAGACTAGCGGGAGCGGGGGAGACCCAGTACTTC
CASVRLAGAGETQYF
>12|few|TRBJ1-1|TRBV19|-
TGTGCCAGTACTGGGATCGGGACTGAAGCTTTCTTT
CASTGIGTEAFF
>14|once|TRBJ1-1|TRBV7-6|-
TGTGCCAGCAGCTTGGGATTGGGGAACACTGAAGCTTTCTTT
CASSLGLGNTEAFF
>13|-|TRBJ2-1|TRBV5-1|-
TGCGCCAGCAGCTTGGACAGGGTAGATGAGCAGTTCTTC
CASSLDRVDEQFF
>14|-|TRBJ2-7|TRBV11-3|TRBD2
TGTGCCAGCCTAGGGGGACTAGCTTTCTACGAGCAGTACTTC
CASLGGLAFYEQYF
>15|-|TRBJ1-1|TRBV19|-
TGTGCCAGTAGTCACGGAGGACGGATGAACACTGAAGCTTTCTTT
CASSHGGRMNTEAFF
>14|-|TRBJ1-5|TRBV2|-
TGTGCCAGCAGTGGTCCGGCGTCGGGTCAGCCCCAGCATTTT
CASSGPASGQPQHF
>16|-|TRBJ2-5|TRBV19|-
TGTGCCAGTAGTATAAGGTTCGGGACCTTACAAGAGACCCAGTACTTC
CASSIRFGTLQETQYF
>17|once|TRBJ1-2|TRBV9|TRBD1
TGTGCCAGCAGCGTAGCTCCCGGACAGGCCTTTAACTATGGCTACACCTTC
CASSVAPGQAFNYGYTF
>15|-|TRBJ2-7|TRBV19|TRBD2
TGTGCCAGTAGTTCGGCTAGCGGGATCTCCTACGAGCAGTACTTC
CASSSASGISYEQYF
>13|-|TRBJ1-3|TRBV7-3|-
TGTGCCAGCAGCTCAGGGACTGGAAACACCATATATTTT
CASSSGTGNTIYF
>15|-|TRBJ2-3|TRBV28|TRBD1
TGTGCCAGCAGTTCCTCGGGGACAGGGAAAGATACGCAGTATTTT
CASSSSGTGKDTQYF
>14|-|TRBJ1-1|TRBV9|TRBD1
TGTGCCAGCAGCGGACCCGGACAGGGGGCTACAGCTTTCTTT
CASSGPGQGATAFF
>14|-|TRBJ1-5|TRBV6-5|-
TGTGCCAGCAGTGGGAGCTATAGCAATCAGCCCCAGCATTTT
CASSGSYSNQPQHF
>14|-|TRBJ2-5|TRBV29-1|TRBD1
TGCAGCGTGTCCGGGACAGGGGGCGAAGAGACCCAGTACTTC
CSVSGTGGEETQYF
>18|-|TRBJ2-1|TRBV9|-
TGTGCCAGCAGCGGTCTTTCATCTCAGGGAGCCTCCTACAATGAGCAGTTCTTC
CASSGLSSQGASYNEQFF
>17|-|TRBJ2-5|TRBV5-4|-
TGTGCCAGCAGCTTCCTCAAACTGGGCAGGCCACAAGAGACCCAGTACTTC
CASSFLKLGRPQETQYF
>16|-|TRBJ1-3|TRBV7-8|-
TGTGCCAGCACCCCCGGGACAAAAGTCTCTGGAAACACCATATATTTT
CASTPGTKVSGNTIYF
>15|-|TRBJ2-1|TRBV7-3|-
TGTGCCAGCAGCACGGCGCAGGGTGGGTACAATGAGCAGTTCTTC
CASSTAQGGYNEQFF
>13|-|TRBJ2-7|TRBV2|-
TGTGCCAGCAGTGAAATGAGGGGGGACGGGCAGTACTTC
CASSEMRGDGQYF
>14|-|TRBJ2-7|TRBV7-3|-
TGTGCCAGCAGCTTATCAGGACAGAGCTACGAGCAGTACTTC
CASSLSGQSYEQYF
>15|-|TRBJ2-7|TRBV19|TRBD2
TGTGCCAGTAGTCCCGGGACTAGCGGAAACTACGAGCAGTACTTC
CASSPGTSGNYEQYF
>12|-|TRBJ2-3|TRBV6-4|-
TGTGCCAGCAGTGAAGGAGGAGATACGCAGTATTTT
CASSEGGDTQYF
>15|-|TRBJ2-3|TRBV14|TRBD2
TGTGCCAGCAGCCAAGGAGCGGGAGGGCCAGATACGCAGTATTTT
CASSQGAGGPDTQYF